This entry concerns a single TCR beta chain. This record belongs to a study of blood T cell repertoires in COVID-19. Study summary: Sources were T cells, B-cell-depleted T cells, or PBMCs; the material itself was cDNA or gDNA.

The participants were between roughly 18 and 100 years old and came from about two dozen US areas. Participants had their cohort set by participant-reported clinical history. The study counted Cohort 3 donors as recovered given two negative PCRs, clearance, or symptom resolution. Germline-derived CDR1 and CDR2 are SNHLY and FYNNEI. The CDR3 totals 13 residues. V lost 2 bases, J lost 4 bases, and 8 bases lay in between. The data were produced by immunoSEQ multiplex PCR, yet TCRdb's version contains in-frame clones alone and is incomplete. The data show 130,000 to 150,000 clones, with about nine tenths seen just once and about 11% held by the top ten.

The sample taken for sequencing was PBMCs or T cells enriched from blood (not recorded which). This clonotype was obtained from a man in his sixties who had recovered from COVID-19. The chain links TRBV2 to TRBJ1-1, with a possible D match to TRBD1 (5 bases). CDR3 bases: TGTGCCAGCAGTGAACAGGGTGGCACTGAAGCTTTCTTT. Protein sequence: CASSEQGGTEAFF.